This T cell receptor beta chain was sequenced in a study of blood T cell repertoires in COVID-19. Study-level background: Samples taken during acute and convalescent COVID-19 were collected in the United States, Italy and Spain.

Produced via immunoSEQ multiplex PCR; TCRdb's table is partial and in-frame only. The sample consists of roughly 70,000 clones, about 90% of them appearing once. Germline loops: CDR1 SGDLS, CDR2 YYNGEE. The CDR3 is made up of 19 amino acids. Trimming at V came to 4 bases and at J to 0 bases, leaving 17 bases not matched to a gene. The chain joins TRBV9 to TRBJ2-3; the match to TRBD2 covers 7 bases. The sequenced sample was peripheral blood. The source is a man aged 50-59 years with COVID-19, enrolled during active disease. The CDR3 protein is CASSPTPSGDLSSTDTQYF. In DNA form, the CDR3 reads TGTGCCAGCAGCCCCACGCCTAGCGGTGACCTATCTAGCACAGATACGCAGTATTTT.